A selection of T cell receptor beta chains follows, all from one sample in a study of human T cells and chemical hapten exposure. TCRdb re-analysed the RACE reads in MiXCR, keeping a single row per CDR3 protein. The sample holds about 71,000 distinct CDR3 sequences, about 9.4% seen once. Sequencing used whole blood, obtained in connection with sensitization to the hapten diphenylcyclopropenone (DPC). The receptor source for this set is a middle-aged woman with alopecia areata. Some clones in this sample may be carry-over from other donors' samples. The CDR3 runs from the conserved cysteine through the conserved F or W.

J | V | CDR3
TRBJ2-2 | TRBV5-1 | CASSLFERGNTGELFF
TRBJ1-1 | TRBV3-1 | CASSQVGGLNTEAFF
TRBJ1-1 | TRBV5-4 | CASSLGHSENTEAFF
TRBJ2-7 | TRBV27 | CASSLTRGRYYEQYF
TRBJ2-1 | TRBV28 | CASTRRGRYNEQFF
TRBJ1-5 | TRBV6-5 | CASKSAQGPNQPQHF
TRBJ1-1 | TRBV3-1 | CASSQDFLGQSETEAFF
TRBJ2-5 | TRBV6-5 | CASSYLSFRGQETQYF
TRBJ2-6 | TRBV30 | CACRSPGHVSGANVLTF
TRBJ1-1 | TRBV2 | CASSRAGAFLDTEAFF
TRBJ1-5 | TRBV7-2 | CASSFDGQPQHF